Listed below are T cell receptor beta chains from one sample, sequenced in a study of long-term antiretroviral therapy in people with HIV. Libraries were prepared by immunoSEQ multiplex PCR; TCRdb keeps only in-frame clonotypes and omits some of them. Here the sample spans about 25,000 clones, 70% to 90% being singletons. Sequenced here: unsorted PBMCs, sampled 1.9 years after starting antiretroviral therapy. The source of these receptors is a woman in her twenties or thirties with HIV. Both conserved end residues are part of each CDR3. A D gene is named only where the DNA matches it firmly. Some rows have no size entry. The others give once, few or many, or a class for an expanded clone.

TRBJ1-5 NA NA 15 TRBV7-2 CASSLAGGGNQPQHF TGTGCCAGCAGCTTAGCGGGGGGGGGCAATCAGCCCCAGCATTTT
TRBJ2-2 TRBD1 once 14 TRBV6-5 CASRLGKGAGELFF TGTGCCAGCAGACTTGGAAAGGGGGCGGGGGAGCTGTTTTTT
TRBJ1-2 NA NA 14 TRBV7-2 CASSLSLSGYGYTF TGTGCCAGCAGCTTATCGCTCAGTGGCTATGGCTACACCTTC
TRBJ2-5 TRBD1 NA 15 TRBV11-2 CASRLGTGGRETQYF TGTGCCAGCCGGTTAGGGACAGGGGGTCGAGAGACCCAGTACTTC
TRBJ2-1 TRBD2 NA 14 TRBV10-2 CASGRTSGDNEQFF TGCGCCAGCGGTAGGACTAGCGGGGACAATGAGCAGTTCTTC
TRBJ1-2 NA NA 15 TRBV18 CASSPSAGDLNGYTF TGTGCCAGCTCACCCTCCGCCGGTGATTTGAATGGCTACACCTTC
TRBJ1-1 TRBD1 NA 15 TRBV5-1 CASSGHRGPGTEAFF TGCGCCAGCAGCGGGCACAGGGGGCCTGGGACTGAAGCTTTCTTT
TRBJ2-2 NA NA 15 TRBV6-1 CAVQKPGWVAGELFF TGTGCCGTCCAAAAACCAGGGTGGGTTGCCGGGGAGCTGTTTTTT
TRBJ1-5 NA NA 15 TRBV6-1 CASSEGTNSNQPQHF TGTGCCAGCAGTGAAGGGACGAATAGCAATCAGCCCCAGCATTTT
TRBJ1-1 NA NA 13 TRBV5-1 CASSNYRDSEAFF TGCGCCAGCAGCAACTACAGGGACTCTGAAGCTTTCTTT
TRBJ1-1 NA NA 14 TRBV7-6 CASSLTGPDTEAFF TGTGCCAGCAGCTTAACGGGTCCCGACACTGAAGCTTTCTTT
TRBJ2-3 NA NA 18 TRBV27 CASSLSLVAPPSTDTQYF TGTGCCAGCAGTTTATCGCTAGTGGCTCCCCCCTCCACAGATACGCAGTATTTT
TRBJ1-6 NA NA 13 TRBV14 CASSQGGPTPLHF TGTGCCAGCAGCCAAGGGGGACCCACACCCCTCCACTTT
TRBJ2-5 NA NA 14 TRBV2 CASNRDQSPSAQYF TGTGCCAGCAACAGGGACCAGTCTCCTAGCGCCCAGTACTTC
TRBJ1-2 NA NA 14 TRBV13 CASSKQGKGYGYTF TGTGCCAGCAGCAAGCAAGGGAAGGGCTATGGCTACACCTTC
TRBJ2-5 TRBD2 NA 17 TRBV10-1 CASSERSGLAGQETQYF TGCGCCAGCAGTGAGCGGTCGGGACTAGCGGGGCAAGAGACCCAGTACTTC
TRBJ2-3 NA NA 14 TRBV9 CASSVVQGSDTQYF TGTGCCAGCAGCGTAGTCCAGGGATCAGATACGCAGTATTTT
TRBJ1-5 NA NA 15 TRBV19 CASSIWSGANQPQHF TGTGCCAGTAGTATCTGGTCCGGGGCTAATCAGCCCCAGCATTTT
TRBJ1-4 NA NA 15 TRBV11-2 CASSPSDSSNEKLFF TGTGCCAGCAGCCCGAGCGACAGCTCAAATGAAAAACTGTTTTTT
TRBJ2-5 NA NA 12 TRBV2 CASLKVGETQYF TGTGCCAGCTTGAAGGTAGGAGAGACCCAGTACTTC
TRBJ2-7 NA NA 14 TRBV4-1 CASSQYTGAGEQYF TGCGCCAGCAGCCAATATACGGGGGCTGGAGAGCAGTACTTC
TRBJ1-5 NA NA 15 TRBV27 CATKTGLNTDQPQHF TGTGCCACCAAGACGGGGTTAAATACGGATCAGCCCCAGCATTTT
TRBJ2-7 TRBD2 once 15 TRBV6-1 CASSELSGVSYEQYF TGTGCCAGCAGTGAACTTAGCGGGGTCTCCTACGAGCAGTACTTC
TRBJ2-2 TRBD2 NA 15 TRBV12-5 CASGSPAGDTGELFF TGTGCTAGTGGTTCTCCCGCGGGGGACACCGGGGAGCTGTTTTTT
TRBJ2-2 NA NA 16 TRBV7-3 CASSDPRGLNTGELFF TGTGCCAGCAGCGATCCGAGGGGTCTTAACACCGGGGAGCTGTTTTTT
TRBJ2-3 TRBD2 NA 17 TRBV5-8 CASSSPGLAGYTDTQYF TGTGCCAGCAGCTCCCCGGGACTAGCGGGGTACACAGATACGCAGTATTTT
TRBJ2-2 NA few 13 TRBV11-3 CASSFIVNGELFF TGTGCCAGCAGCTTCATTGTCAACGGGGAGCTGTTTTTT
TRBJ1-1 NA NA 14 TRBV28 CASSQETVPTEAFF TGTGCCAGCAGTCAGGAGACAGTACCCACTGAAGCTTTCTTT
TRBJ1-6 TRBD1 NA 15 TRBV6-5 CASSRDRGWDSPLHF TGTGCCAGCAGTCGGGACAGGGGATGGGATTCACCCCTCCACTTT
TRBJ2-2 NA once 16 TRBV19 CASSIKGENRAGELFF TGTGCCAGTAGTATCAAGGGGGAGAATCGGGCCGGGGAGCTGTTTTTT
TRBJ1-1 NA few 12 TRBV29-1 CSVSRGNTEAFF TGCAGCGTGAGCAGGGGGAACACTGAAGCTTTCTTT
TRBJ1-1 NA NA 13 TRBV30 CAWSVGGNTEAFF TGTGCCTGGAGTGTGGGCGGGAACACTGAAGCTTTCTTT
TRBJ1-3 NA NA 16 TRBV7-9 CASSLGRAYSGNTIYF TGTGCCAGCAGCTTGGGGAGGGCCTACTCTGGAAACACCATATATTTT
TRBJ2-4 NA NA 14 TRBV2 CASASWRVEYIQYF TGTGCCAGCGCCTCTTGGAGGGTTGAGTACATTCAGTACTTC
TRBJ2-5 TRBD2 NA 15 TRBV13 CASSLGRGGQETQYF TGTGCCAGCAGCTTAGGGCGGGGGGGCCAAGAGACCCAGTACTTC
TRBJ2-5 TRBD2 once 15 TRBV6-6 CASSYLPQRGETQYF TGTGCCAGCAGTTACCTCCCCCAGCGGGGGGAGACCCAGTACTTC
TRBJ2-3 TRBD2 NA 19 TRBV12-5 CASGLVYYIAGATPYPQYF TGTGCTAGTGGTTTGGTATACTATATAGCGGGGGCTACACCTTACCCGCAGTATTTT
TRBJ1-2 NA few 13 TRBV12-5 CASGLGSNYGYTF TGTGCTAGTGGTCTCGGGAGTAACTATGGCTACACCTTC
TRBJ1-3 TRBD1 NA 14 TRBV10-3 CAIQKGATGNTIYF TGTGCCATACAGAAGGGGGCAACTGGAAACACCATATATTTT
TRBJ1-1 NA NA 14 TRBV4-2 CASSQEVGNTEAFF TGTGCCAGCAGCCAAGAAGTGGGGAACACTGAAGCTTTCTTT
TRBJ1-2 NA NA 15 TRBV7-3 CASSAGTGGPYGYTF TGTGCCAGCAGCGCGGGGACTGGAGGGCCCTATGGCTACACCTTC
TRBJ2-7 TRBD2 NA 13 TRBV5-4 CASSFGGSNEQYF TGTGCCAGCAGCTTCGGGGGGAGTAACGAGCAGTACTTC
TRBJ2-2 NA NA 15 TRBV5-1 CASSSVDSGSGELFF TGCGCCAGCTCGAGTGTAGACAGTGGTTCCGGGGAGCTGTTTTTT
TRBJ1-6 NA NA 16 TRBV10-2 CASSDGLSSYNSPLHF TGCGCCAGCAGTGATGGCCTGAGCTCCTATAATTCACCCCTCCACTTT
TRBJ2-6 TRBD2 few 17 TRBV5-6 CASSLVAGGGGANVLTF TGTGCCAGCAGCTTAGTAGCGGGGGGCGGTGGGGCCAACGTCCTGACTTTC
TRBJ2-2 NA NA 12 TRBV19 CASSIQGGELFF TGTGCCAGTAGTATCCAGGGGGGGGAGCTGTTTTTT
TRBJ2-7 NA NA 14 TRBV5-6 CASSRDRSSYEQYF TGTGCCAGCAGCAGAGATCGTAGCTCCTACGAGCAGTACTTC
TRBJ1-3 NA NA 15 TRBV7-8 CASSLDRPSGNTIYF TGTGCCAGCAGTTTAGACAGGCCTTCTGGAAACACCATATATTTT
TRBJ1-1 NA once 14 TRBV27 CASSLGGDNTEAFF TGTGCCAGCAGTTTAGGAGGGGATAACACTGAAGCTTTCTTT
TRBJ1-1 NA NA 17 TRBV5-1 CASSPDWTVDMNTEAFF TGCGCCAGCAGCCCGGACTGGACCGTGGACATGAACACTGAAGCTTTCTTT
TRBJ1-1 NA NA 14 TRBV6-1 CASSEGGKNTEAFF TGTGCCAGCAGTGAAGGTGGGAAGAACACTGAAGCTTTCTTT
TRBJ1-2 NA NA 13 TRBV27 CASSLRDGYGYTF TGTGCCAGCAGTTTAAGAGACGGCTATGGCTACACCTTC
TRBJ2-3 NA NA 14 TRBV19 CASSIPGGQRKQYF TGTGCCAGTAGTATCCCGGGGGGCCAAAGGAAACAGTATTTT
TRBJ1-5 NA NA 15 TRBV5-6 CASSHRSGGNQPQHF TGTGCCAGCAGCCACCGTTCGGGGGGCAATCAGCCCCAGCATTTT
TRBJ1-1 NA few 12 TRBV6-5 CASSWGNTEAFF TGTGCCAGCAGTTGGGGTAACACTGAAGCTTTCTTT
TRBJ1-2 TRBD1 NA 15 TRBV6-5 CASIRNDREFSGYTF TGTGCCAGCATACGAAACGACAGGGAATTTTCGGGCTACACCTTC
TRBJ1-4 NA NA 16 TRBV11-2 CASSLAGAGTNEKLFF TGTGCCAGCAGCTTAGCAGGCGCCGGCACTAATGAAAAACTGTTTTTT
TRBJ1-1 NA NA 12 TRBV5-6 CASSIHRGEAFF TGTGCCAGCAGCATCCATCGGGGAGAAGCTTTCTTT
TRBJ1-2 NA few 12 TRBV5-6 CASAPDRGMDTF TGTGCCAGCGCCCCAGATAGGGGAATGGACACCTTC